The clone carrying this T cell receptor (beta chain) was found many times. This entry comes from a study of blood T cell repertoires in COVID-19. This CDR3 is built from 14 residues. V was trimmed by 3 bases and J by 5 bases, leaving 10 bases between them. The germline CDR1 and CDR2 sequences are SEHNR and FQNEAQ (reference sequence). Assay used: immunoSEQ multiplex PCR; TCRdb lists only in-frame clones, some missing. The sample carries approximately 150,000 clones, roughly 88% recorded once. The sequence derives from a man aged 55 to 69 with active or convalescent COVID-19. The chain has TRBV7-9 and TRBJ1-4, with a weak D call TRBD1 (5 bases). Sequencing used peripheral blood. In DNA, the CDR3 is TGTGCCAGCAGCTTGGGGCAGAACAATGAAAAACTGTTTTTT. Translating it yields CASSLGQNNEKLFF.